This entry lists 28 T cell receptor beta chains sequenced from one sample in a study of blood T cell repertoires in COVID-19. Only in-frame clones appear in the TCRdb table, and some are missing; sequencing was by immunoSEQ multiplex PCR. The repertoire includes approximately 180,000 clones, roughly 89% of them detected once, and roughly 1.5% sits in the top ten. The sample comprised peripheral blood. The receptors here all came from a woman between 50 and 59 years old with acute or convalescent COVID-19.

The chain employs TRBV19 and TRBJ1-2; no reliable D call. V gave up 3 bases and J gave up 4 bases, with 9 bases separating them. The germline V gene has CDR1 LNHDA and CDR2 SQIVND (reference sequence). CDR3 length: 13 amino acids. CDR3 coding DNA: TGTGCCAGTAGTATTCTGGCAGGCTATGGCTACACCTTC. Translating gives CASSILAGYGYTF.

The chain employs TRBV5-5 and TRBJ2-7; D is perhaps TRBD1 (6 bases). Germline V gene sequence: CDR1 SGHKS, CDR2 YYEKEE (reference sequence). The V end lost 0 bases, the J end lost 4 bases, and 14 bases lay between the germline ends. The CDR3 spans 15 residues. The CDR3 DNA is TGTGCCAGCAGCTTGGCTACAGGGATCGGGTACGAGCAGTACTTC. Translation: CASSLATGIGYEQYF.

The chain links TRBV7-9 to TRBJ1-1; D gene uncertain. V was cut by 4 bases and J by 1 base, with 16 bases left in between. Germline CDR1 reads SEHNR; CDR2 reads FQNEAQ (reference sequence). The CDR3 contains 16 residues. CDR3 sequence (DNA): TGTGCCAGCAGCTCCGACCCCCCGCGGGGGAACACTGAAGCTTTCTTT. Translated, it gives CASSSDPPRGNTEAFF.

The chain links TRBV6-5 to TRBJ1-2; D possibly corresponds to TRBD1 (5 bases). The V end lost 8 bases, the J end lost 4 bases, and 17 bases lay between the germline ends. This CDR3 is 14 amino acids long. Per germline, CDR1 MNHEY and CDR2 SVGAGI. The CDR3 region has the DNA TGTGCCAGCGCTTCGGGAGGGGCCCTCTATGGCTACACCTTC. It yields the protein CASASGGALYGYTF.

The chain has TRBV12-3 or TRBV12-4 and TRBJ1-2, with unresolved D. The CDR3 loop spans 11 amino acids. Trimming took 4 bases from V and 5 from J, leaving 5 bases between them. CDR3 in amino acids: CASSSQYGYTF. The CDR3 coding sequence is TGTGCCAGCAGTTCTCAGTATGGCTACACCTTC.

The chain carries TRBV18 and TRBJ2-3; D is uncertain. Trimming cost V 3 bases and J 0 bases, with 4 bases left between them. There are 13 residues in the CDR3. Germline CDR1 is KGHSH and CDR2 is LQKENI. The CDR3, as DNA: TGTGCCAGCTCACCTAGCAGCACAGATACGCAGTATTTT. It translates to CASSPSSTDTQYF.

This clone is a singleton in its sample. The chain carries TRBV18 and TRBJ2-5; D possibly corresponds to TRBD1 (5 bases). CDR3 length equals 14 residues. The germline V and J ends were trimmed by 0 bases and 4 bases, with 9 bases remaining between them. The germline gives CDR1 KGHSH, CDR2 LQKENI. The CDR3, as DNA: TGTGCCAGCTCACCACCGGGGCACCCAGAGACCCAGTACTTC. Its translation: CASSPPGHPETQYF.

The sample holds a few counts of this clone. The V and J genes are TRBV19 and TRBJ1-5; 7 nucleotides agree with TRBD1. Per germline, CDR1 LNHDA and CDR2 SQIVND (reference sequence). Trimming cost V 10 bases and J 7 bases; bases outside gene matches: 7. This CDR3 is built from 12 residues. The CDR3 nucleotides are TGTGCCACCCGGACAGGCCCCCAGCCCCAGCATTTT. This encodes CATRTGPQPQHF.

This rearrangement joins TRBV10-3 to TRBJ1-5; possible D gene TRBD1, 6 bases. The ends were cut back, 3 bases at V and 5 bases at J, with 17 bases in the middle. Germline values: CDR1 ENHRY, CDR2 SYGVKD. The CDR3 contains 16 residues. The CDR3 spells CAISDGGGPADQPQHF. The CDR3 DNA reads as TGTGCCATCAGTGACGGGGGGGGGCCAGCGGATCAGCCCCAGCATTTT.

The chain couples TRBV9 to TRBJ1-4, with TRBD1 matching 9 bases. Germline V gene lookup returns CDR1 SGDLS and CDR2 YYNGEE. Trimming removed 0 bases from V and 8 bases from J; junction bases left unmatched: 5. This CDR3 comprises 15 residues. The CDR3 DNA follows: TGTGCCAGCAGCGTAGCTTTGGACAGGGGAGAAAAACTGTTTTTT. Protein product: CASSVALDRGEKLFF.

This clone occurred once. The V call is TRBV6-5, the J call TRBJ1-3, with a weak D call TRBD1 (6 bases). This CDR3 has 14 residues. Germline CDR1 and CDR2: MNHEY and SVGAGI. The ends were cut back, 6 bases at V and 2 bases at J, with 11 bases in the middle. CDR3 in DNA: TGTGCCAGCAGCCGACAGGCCCCTGGAAACACCATATATTTT. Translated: CASSRQAPGNTIYF.

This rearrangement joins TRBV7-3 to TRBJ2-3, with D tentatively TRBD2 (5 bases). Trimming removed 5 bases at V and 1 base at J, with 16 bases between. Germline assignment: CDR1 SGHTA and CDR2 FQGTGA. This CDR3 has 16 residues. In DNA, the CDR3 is TGTGCCAGCAGCAACTTAGGACTTGCCGGCACAGATACGCAGTATTTT. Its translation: CASSNLGLAGTDTQYF.

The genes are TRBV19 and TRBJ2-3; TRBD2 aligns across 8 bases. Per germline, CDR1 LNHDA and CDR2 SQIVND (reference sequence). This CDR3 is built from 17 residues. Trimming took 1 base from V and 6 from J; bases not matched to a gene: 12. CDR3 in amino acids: CASSIGGSSGRGDTQYF. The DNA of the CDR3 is TGTGCCAGTAGTATAGGCGGCTCAAGCGGGAGAGGCGATACGCAGTATTTT.

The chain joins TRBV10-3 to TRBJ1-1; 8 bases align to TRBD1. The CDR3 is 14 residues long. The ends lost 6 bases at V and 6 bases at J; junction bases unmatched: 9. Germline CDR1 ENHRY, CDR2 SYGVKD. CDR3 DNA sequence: TGTGCCATCAGGGCGACAGGGGTGGCCCCTGAAGCTTTCTTT. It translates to CAIRATGVAPEAFF.

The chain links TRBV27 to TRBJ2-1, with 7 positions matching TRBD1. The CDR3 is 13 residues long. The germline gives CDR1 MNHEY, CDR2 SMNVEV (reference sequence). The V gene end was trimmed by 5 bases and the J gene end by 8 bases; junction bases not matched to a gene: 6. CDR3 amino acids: CASSRGGWDEQFF. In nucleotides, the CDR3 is TGTGCCAGCAGTCGAGGGGGCTGGGATGAGCAGTTCTTC.

This CDR3 is CASSRGQGYQETQYF. The CDR3 region has the DNA TGTGCCAGCAGCCGCGGGCAGGGGTACCAAGAGACCCAGTACTTC. The chain links TRBV11-3 to TRBJ2-5; D perhaps matches TRBD1 (6 bases). V shed 5 bases and J shed 0 bases, with 13 bases lying between them. Per the germline V gene, CDR1 is SGHNT and CDR2 is YENEEA. The CDR3 runs to 15 residues. Full variable domain (outside the CDR3, taken from reference TRBV11-3 and TRBJ2-5): EAGVVQSPRYKIIEKKQPVAFWCNPISGHNTLYWYLQNLGQGPELLIRYENEEAVDDSQLPKDRFSAERLKGVDSTLKIQPAELGDSAVYLCASSRGQGYQETQYFGPGTRLLVL.

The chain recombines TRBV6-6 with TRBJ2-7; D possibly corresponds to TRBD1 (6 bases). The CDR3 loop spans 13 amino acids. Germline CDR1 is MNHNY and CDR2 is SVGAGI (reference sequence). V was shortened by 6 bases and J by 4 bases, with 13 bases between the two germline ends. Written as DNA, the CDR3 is TGTGCCAGCAGCGCGGTCAGGGGTTACGAGCAGTACTTC. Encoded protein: CASSAVRGYEQYF.

The CDR3 reads CASSLSSGGNEQFF. The DNA for the CDR3 is TGTGCCAGCAGCTTGTCTAGCGGGGGGAATGAGCAGTTCTTC. The chain is built from TRBV5-4 and TRBJ2-1, with 11 positions matching TRBD2. Trimming took 1 base from V and 7 from J; bases not matched to a gene: 1. The germline gives CDR1 SGHNT, CDR2 YYREEE (reference sequence). The CDR3 covers 14 residues.

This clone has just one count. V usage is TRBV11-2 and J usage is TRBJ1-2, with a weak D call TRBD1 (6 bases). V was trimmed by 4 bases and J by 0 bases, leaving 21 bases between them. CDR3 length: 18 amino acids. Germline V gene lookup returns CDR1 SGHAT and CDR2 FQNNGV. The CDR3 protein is CASSSTPGHITSNYGYTF. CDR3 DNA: TGTGCCAGCAGCTCGACACCGGGACACATCACATCTAACTATGGCTACACCTTC.

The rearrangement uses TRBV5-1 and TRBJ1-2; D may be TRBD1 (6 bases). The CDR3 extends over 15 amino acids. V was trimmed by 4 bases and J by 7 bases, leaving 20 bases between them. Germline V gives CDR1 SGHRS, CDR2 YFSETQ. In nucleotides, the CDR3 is TGCGCCAGCAGCACTACAGGGTTAGGCGGCGTTGGCTACACCTTC. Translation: CASSTTGLGGVGYTF.

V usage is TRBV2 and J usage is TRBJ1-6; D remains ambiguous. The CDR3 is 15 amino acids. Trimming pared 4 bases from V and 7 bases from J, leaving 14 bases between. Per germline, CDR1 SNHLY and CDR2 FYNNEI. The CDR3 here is CASSGIGIPNSPLHF. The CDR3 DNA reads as TGTGCCAGCAGTGGAATCGGGATTCCAAATTCACCCCTCCACTTT.

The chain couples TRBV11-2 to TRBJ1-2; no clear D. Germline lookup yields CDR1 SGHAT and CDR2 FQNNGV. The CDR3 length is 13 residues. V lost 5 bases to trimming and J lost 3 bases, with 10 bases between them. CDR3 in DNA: TGTGCCAGCAGCCTCGGGGTTGACTATGGCTACACCTTC. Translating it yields CASSLGVDYGYTF.

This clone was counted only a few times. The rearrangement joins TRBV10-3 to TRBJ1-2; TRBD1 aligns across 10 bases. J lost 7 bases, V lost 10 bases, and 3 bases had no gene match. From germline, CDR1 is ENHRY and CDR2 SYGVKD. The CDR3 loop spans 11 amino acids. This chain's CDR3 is CATTGGFGYTF. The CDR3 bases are TGTGCCACGACAGGGGGCTTTGGCTACACCTTC.

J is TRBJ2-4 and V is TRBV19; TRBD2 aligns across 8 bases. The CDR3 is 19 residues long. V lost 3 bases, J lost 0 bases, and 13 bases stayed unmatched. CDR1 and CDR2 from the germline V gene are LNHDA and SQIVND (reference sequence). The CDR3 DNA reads TGTGCCAGTAGTATTCGGGCTAGCGGGTGGGCGCTAGCCAAAAACATTCAGTACTTC. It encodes CASSIRASGWALAKNIQYF.

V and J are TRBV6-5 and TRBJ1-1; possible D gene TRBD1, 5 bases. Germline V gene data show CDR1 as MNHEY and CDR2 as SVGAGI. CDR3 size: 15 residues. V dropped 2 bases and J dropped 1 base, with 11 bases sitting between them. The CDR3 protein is CASSYPGTENTEAFF. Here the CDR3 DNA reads TGTGCCAGCAGTTACCCCGGGACTGAGAACACTGAAGCTTTCTTT.

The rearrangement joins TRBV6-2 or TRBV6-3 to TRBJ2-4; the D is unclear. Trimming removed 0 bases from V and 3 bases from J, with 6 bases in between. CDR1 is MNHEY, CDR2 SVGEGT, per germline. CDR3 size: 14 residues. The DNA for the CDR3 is TGTGCCAGCAGTTACTCGGGCGACAAAAACATTCAGTACTTC. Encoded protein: CASSYSGDKNIQYF.

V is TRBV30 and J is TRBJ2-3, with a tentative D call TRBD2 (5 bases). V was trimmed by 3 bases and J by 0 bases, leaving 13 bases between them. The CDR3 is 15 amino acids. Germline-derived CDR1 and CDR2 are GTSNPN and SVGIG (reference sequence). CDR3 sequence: CAWRRGGSSTDTQYF. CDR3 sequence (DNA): TGTGCCTGGAGAAGAGGAGGATCTAGCACAGATACGCAGTATTTT. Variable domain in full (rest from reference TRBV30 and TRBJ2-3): SQTIHQWPATLVQPVGSPLSLECTVEGTSNPNLYWYRQAAGRGLQLLFYSVGIGQISSEVPQNLSASRPQDRQFILSSKKLLLSDSGFYLCAWRRGGSSTDTQYFGPGTRLTVL.

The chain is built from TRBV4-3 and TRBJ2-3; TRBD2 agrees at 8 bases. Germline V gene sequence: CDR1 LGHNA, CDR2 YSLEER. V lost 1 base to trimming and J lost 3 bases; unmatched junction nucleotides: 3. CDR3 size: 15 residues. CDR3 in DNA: TGCGCCAGCAGCCAAGCGGGGGGGCCAACAGATACGCAGTATTTT. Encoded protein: CASSQAGGPTDTQYF.